Following are 19 T cell receptor beta chains from one sample sequenced in a study of T cell repertoires in cytomegalovirus infection. These receptors have no known antigen. TCRdb used MiXCR to reprocess the reads, holding one entry per CDR3 protein. The sample contains 450,000 to 650,000 distinct CDR3 sequences, around 40% of which appear only once. The source material was cultured PBMCs, sampled from culture after CMV antigen stimulation. The origin of the receptors is a human donor in good health (CMV status not recorded). Some clones in this sample may be carry-over from other donors' samples.

This rearrangement joins TRBV12-3 or TRBV12-4 to TRBJ2-7; D gene unclear. The V end lost 5 bases, the J end lost 3 bases, and 11 bases lay between the germline ends. The CDR3 consists of 13 residues. CDR3 sequence reads: CASSHGSYYEQYF. In nucleotides, the CDR3 is TGTGCCAGCAGTCACGGATCTTACTACGAGCAGTACTTC.

The genes are TRBV2 and TRBJ1-2; D is ambiguous. V lost 4 bases to trimming and J lost 4 bases, with 16 bases between them. Germline CDR1 reads SNHLY; CDR2 reads FYNNEI. The CDR3 contains 15 residues. CDR3 sequence (DNA): TGTGCCAGCAGTGTAGCCGGAGGGATGGGCTATGGCTACACCTTC. Amino acids: CASSVAGGMGYGYTF.

This clonotype was seen more than once but under ten times. The chain uses TRBV12-3 or TRBV12-4 and TRBJ2-5; weak D call: TRBD1 (5 bases). Between the trimmed V and J ends, which lost 3 bases and 1 base, there was a span of 9 bases. The CDR3 length is 14 residues. The CDR3 sequence: CASSLTARQETQYF. In nucleotides, the CDR3 is TGTGCCAGCAGTTTGACAGCACGCCAAGAGACCCAGTACTTC.

There are many counts of this clonotype. This chain links TRBV7-2 with TRBJ1-1; the match to TRBD1 covers 7 bases. Germline V gene sequence: CDR1 SGHTA, CDR2 FQGNSA. The CDR3 has 15 residues. Unmatched junction bases numbered 7, after V lost 1 base and J lost 5 bases. The DNA for the CDR3 is TGTGCCAGCAGCTTAGGGACTGACAGGGATACTGAAGCTTTCTTT. Its translation is CASSLGTDRDTEAFF.

This rearrangement joins TRBV5-4 to TRBJ2-4; possibly TRBD2 for D (5 bases). The ends were cut back, 4 bases at V and 7 bases at J, with 12 bases in the middle. CDR3 size: 13 residues. Germline CDR1 is SGHNT and CDR2 is YYREEE (reference sequence). The DNA for the CDR3 is TGTGCCAGCAGCCCCACGGGGTCCAACATTCAGTACTTC. Translating gives CASSPTGSNIQYF.

This chain uses TRBV11-3 with TRBJ2-1, with unresolved D. This CDR3 has 16 amino acids. CDR1 and CDR2 (germline): SGHNT, YENEEA. Between the trimmed V and J ends, which lost 1 base and 3 bases, there was a span of 13 bases. The CDR3 nucleotides read TGTGCCAGCAGCTTAGTGCCGGGCAGCCTCTACAATGAGCAGTTCTTC. This encodes CASSLVPGSLYNEQFF. Full variable domain (missing parts from reference TRBV11-3 and TRBJ2-1): EAGVVQSPRYKIIEKKQPVAFWCNPISGHNTLYWYLQNLGQGPELLIRYENEEAVDDSQLPKDRFSAERLKGVDSTLKIQPAELGDSAVYLCASSLVPGSLYNEQFFGPGTRLTVL.

This clonotype came up many times. The rearrangement uses TRBV7-2 and TRBJ1-3, with D possibly TRBD1 on 5 matching bases. This CDR3 region has 14 residues. The germline V gene has CDR1 SGHTA and CDR2 FQGNSA. The V and J ends lost 5 bases and 0 bases respectively, with 8 bases between them. The CDR3 reads CASSPTVSGNTIYF. Written as DNA, the CDR3 is TGTGCCAGCAGCCCGACAGTCTCTGGAAACACCATATATTTT.

The chain recombines TRBV7-8 with TRBJ1-4, with 8 bases lining up with TRBD1. V lost 3 bases and J lost 4; bases outside the gene matches: 13. The V gene's germline CDR1 is SGHVS and CDR2 FQNEAQ. The CDR3 consists of 18 residues. The CDR3 DNA reads as TGTGCCAGCAGCTTGAGGACAGGGTGGGGGGCAAATAATGAAAAACTGTTTTTT. Encoded protein: CASSLRTGWGANNEKLFF.

The CDR3 nucleotides read TGTGCCAGCACGGGGACTGCAACTAATGAAAAACTGTTTTTT. It is translated as CASTGTATNEKLFF. The rearrangement links TRBV2 to TRBJ1-4; D is possibly TRBD1 (5 bases). The CDR3 totals 14 residues. The V end was cut by 7 bases, the J end by 0 bases, with 9 bases between. The V gene's germline CDR1 is SNHLY and CDR2 FYNNEI.

V usage is TRBV4-2 and J usage is TRBJ2-3; a weak D match, TRBD1 (5 bases). The CDR3 has 16 residues. The germline V and J ends were trimmed by 0 bases and 4 bases, with 14 bases remaining between them. In germline, CDR1 is LGHNA, CDR2 YNFKEQ. In DNA, the CDR3 is TGTGCCAGCAGCCAAGAGCTCGCTCAGGGCGCAGATACGCAGTATTTT. This codes for CASSQELAQGADTQYF.

The chain links TRBV18 to TRBJ2-2; D is unresolved. The V end lost 0 bases, the J end lost 9 bases, and 5 bases lay between the germline ends. CDR1 and CDR2 (germline): KGHSH, LQKENI. The CDR3 extends over 12 amino acids. This CDR3 is CASSPPVRELFF. In DNA, the CDR3 is TGTGCCAGCTCACCACCGGTCCGGGAGCTGTTTTTT.

The gene calls are TRBV18 and TRBJ2-3, with D tentatively TRBD2 (6 bases). V dropped 0 bases and J dropped 2 bases, with 15 bases sitting between them. Per germline, CDR1 KGHSH and CDR2 LQKENI. This CDR3 comprises 17 residues. The CDR3 bases are TGTGCCAGCTCACCACCCAGGGTCGGGAGCAACACAGATACGCAGTATTTT. As protein: CASSPPRVGSNTDTQYF.

The rearrangement uses TRBV19 and TRBJ2-1; D may be TRBD2 (5 bases). The V end lost 7 bases, the J end lost 2 bases, and 12 bases lay between the germline ends. The CDR3 is 14 amino acids. The germline V gene has CDR1 LNHDA and CDR2 SQIVND (reference sequence). The CDR3 protein is CASMKDSTYNEQFF. In DNA form, the CDR3 reads TGTGCCAGTATGAAGGACTCGACCTACAATGAGCAGTTCTTC. Combining the CDR3 with reference TRBV19 and TRBJ2-1 gives the whole variable domain DGGITQSPKYLFRKEGQNVTLSCEQNLNHDAMYWYRQDPGQGLRLIYYSQIVNDFQKGDIAEGYSVSREKKESFPLTVTSAQKNPTAFYLCASMKDSTYNEQFFGPGTRLTVL.

This clonotype was seen just once. The V gene is TRBV29-1, the J gene TRBJ1-4, with 11 bases matching TRBD1. Germline V gene sequence: CDR1 SQVTM, CDR2 ANQGSEA. The ends lost 7 bases at V and 8 bases at J; junction bases unmatched: 3. The length of the CDR3 is 12 residues. In DNA, the CDR3 is TGCAGCGCGGGACAGGGGGGAGAAAAACTGTTTTTT. This encodes CSAGQGGEKLFF.

J is TRBJ2-1 and V is TRBV5-1, with 11 bases identical to TRBD1. V dropped 6 bases and J dropped 8; count of bases not matched to a gene: 7. CDR3 length: 14 residues. Germline V gene lookup returns CDR1 SGHRS and CDR2 YFSETQ. The CDR3 nucleotides read TGCGCCAGCACCCTGGGACAGGGGGATGATGAGCAGTTCTTC. Translating gives CASTLGQGDDEQFF.

This clonotype has only a few counts. The genes are TRBV2 and TRBJ1-6; D unresolved. This CDR3 is built from 15 residues. Germline V lookup: CDR1 SNHLY, CDR2 FYNNEI. V shed 2 bases and J shed 0 bases, with 5 bases lying between them. The chain's CDR3 is CASSELASYNSPLHF. In DNA form, the CDR3 reads TGTGCCAGCAGTGAACTTGCCTCCTATAATTCACCCCTCCACTTT.

V gene TRBV12-5 combines with J gene TRBJ2-5; TRBD2 matches at 12 bases. Trimming at V came to 1 base and at J to 5 bases, leaving 2 bases not matched to a gene. There are 15 residues in the CDR3. Germline loops: CDR1 LGHNT, CDR2 FRNRAP. CDR3 protein: CASGLATSGRETQYF. CDR3 nucleotides: TGTGCTAGTGGTTTGGCTACTAGCGGGAGGGAGACCCAGTACTTC.

The genes are TRBV6-1 and TRBJ1-5; D not resolved. The CDR3 sequence is 13 residues long. From germline, CDR1 is MNHNS and CDR2 SASEGT. The ends were cut back, 0 bases at V and 6 bases at J, with 6 bases in the middle. The CDR3 nucleotides read TGTGCCAGCAGTGAAGCGGAGGGTCAGCCCCAGCATTTT. Its protein product is CASSEAEGQPQHF.

The CDR3 nucleotides read TGTGCCAGCAGCTTAGGAGACAGGGACCACCTCTATGGCTACACCTTC. The encoded protein is CASSLGDRDHLYGYTF. J is TRBJ1-2 and V is TRBV7-9, with TRBD1 matching over 7 bases. Germline CDR1 SEHNR, CDR2 FQNEAQ (reference sequence). Losses at the gene ends were 1 base for V and 4 bases for J; bases not matched to a gene: 9. The CDR3 extends over 16 amino acids. Drawing the rest from reference TRBV7-9 and TRBJ1-2, the complete variable domain is DTGVSQNPRHKITKRGQNVTFRCDPISEHNRLYWYRQTLGQGPEFLTYFQNEAQLEKSRLLSDRFSAERPKGSFSTLEIQRTEQGDSAMYLCASSLGDRDHLYGYTFGSGTRLTVV.